The 11 T cell receptor beta chains given below trace back to one sample, sequenced in a study of OX40 agonist ivuxolimab in advanced cancers. The assay was immunoSEQ multiplex PCR, and TCRdb's table has in-frame clones only and misses some. This repertoire shows some 30,000 clones, about 87% found once; its top ten account for approximately 20%. Specimen: CD4+ or CD8+ T cells sorted from blood, collected in a trial of the OX40 agonist ivuxolimab. The source is an adult with an advanced solid tumor such as melanoma, head and neck, liver or kidney cancer.

The gene calls are TRBV2 and TRBJ2-1, with D uncertain. Between the trimmed V and J ends, which lost 0 bases and 7 bases, there was a span of 7 bases. CDR3 length: 13 residues. The germline V gene encodes CDR1 SNHLY and CDR2 FYNNEI. In DNA form, the CDR3 reads TGTGCCAGCAGTGAAGCTTACGGGAATGAGCAGTTCTTC. It specifies CASSEAYGNEQFF. The complete variable domain, with remaining parts taken from reference TRBV2 and TRBJ2-1, reads EPEVTQTPSHQVTQMGQEVILRCVPISNHLYFYWYRQILGQKVEFLVSFYNNEISEKSEIFDDQFSVERPDGSNFTLKIRSTKLEDSAMYFCASSEAYGNEQFFGPGTRLTVL.

The count of this clone is one. This chain uses TRBV7-2 with TRBJ2-2; 8 bases fit TRBD1. The CDR3 length is 19 residues. The J segment lost 0 bases and the V segment lost 1 base, leaving 10 bases of the junction unmatched. Germline V gives CDR1 SGHTA, CDR2 FQGNSA. The DNA for the CDR3 is TGTGCCAGCAGCTTAGGCCTTCGGGACAGGCCAGCGAACACCGGGGAGCTGTTTTTT. It yields the protein CASSLGLRDRPANTGELFF.

The rearrangement uses TRBV7-8 and TRBJ1-2, with 9 bases fitting TRBD1. V was pared by 2 bases and J by 1 base, with 17 bases of the junction left unmatched. This CDR3 comprises 20 residues. Germline assignment: CDR1 SGHVS and CDR2 FQNEAQ. The CDR3 region is CASSLRSGTGPPQSNYGYTF. In nucleotides, the CDR3 is TGTGCCAGCAGCTTAAGGTCCGGGACAGGGCCGCCCCAGAGTAACTATGGCTACACCTTC.

This chain links TRBV7-9 with TRBJ1-1; TRBD1 agrees at 7 bases. J lost 6 bases, V lost 5 bases, and 6 bases had no gene match. The CDR3 runs to 13 residues. Germline V gene data show CDR1 as SEHNR and CDR2 as FQNEAQ (reference sequence). The CDR3 DNA follows: TGTGCCAGCAGCCCCCAGGGACAGTCTGAAGCTTTCTTT. Its protein product is CASSPQGQSEAFF.

This clone was picked up a small number of times. One end of the junction varies from germline; a read error may be responsible. This sequence joins TRBV7-7 and TRBJ2-1; D gene ambiguous. This CDR3 is 13 amino acids long. Germline loops: CDR1 SSHAT, CDR2 FNYEAQ (reference sequence). The CDR3 sequence: CASSLAGVGEQFF. As DNA, the CDR3 is TGTGCTAGCAGCTTGGCTGGGGTCGGTGAGCAGTTCTTC.

The chain recombines TRBV7-4 with TRBJ1-1; 9 bases map to TRBD1. Germline V gene data show CDR1 as SGHVT and CDR2 as SQSDAQ. J gave up 4 bases and V 4 bases, and 4 bases lay outside the gene matches. The CDR3 covers 14 residues. The DNA of the CDR3 is TGTGCCAGCAGCTGGGGGACAGGGCCCACTGAAGCTTTCTTT. This encodes CASSWGTGPTEAFF. Looking up the rest from reference TRBV7-4 and TRBJ1-1 gives the full variable domain: GAGVSQSPRYKVAKRGRDVALRCDSISGHVTLYWYRQTLGQGSEVLTYSQSDAQRDKSGRPSGRFSAERPERSVSTLKIQRTEQGDSAVYLCASSWGTGPTEAFFGQGTRLTVV.

The CDR3 reads CASSLTSGGSADTQYF. CDR3 sequence (DNA): TGTGCCAGCAGCTTAACTAGCGGGGGATCTGCAGATACGCAGTATTTT. This rearrangement joins TRBV7-9 to TRBJ2-3, with 11 bases matching TRBD2. The CDR3 spans 16 residues. CDR1 is SEHNR and CDR2 is FQNEAQ in the germline V gene (reference sequence). Unmatched junction bases numbered 5, after V lost 2 bases and J lost 4 bases.

The gene calls are TRBV7-8 and TRBJ1-4; 7 nucleotides line up with TRBD1. CDR3 length equals 14 residues. V shed 5 bases and J 5 bases; nucleotides not matched to a gene: 5. CDR1 is SGHVS, CDR2 FQNEAQ, per germline. This CDR3 is CASSPGQTNEKLFF. Written as DNA, the CDR3 is TGTGCCAGCAGCCCGGGACAGACGAATGAAAAACTGTTTTTT.

The chain links TRBV10-2 to TRBJ2-7, with TRBD2 matching over 9 bases. This CDR3 comprises 13 residues. The germline gives CDR1 WSHSY, CDR2 SAAADI. V gave up 4 bases and J gave up 4 bases; unmatched junction bases: 2. The CDR3, as DNA: TGCGCCAGCAGTGGGACTAGCGATTACGAGCAGTACTTC. It translates to CASSGTSDYEQYF.

The rearrangement uses TRBV4-1 and TRBJ2-3; 7 nucleotides agree with TRBD1. Unmatched junction bases numbered 2, after V lost 0 bases and J lost 2 bases. CDR3 size: 15 residues. CDR1 is MGHRA, CDR2 YSYEKL, per germline. The CDR3 region is CASSQDGTATDTQYF. Here the CDR3 DNA reads TGCGCCAGCAGCCAAGATGGGACAGCCACAGATACGCAGTATTTT.

The J gene is TRBJ2-7, the V gene TRBV10-3; maybe TRBD2 (6 bases). This CDR3 contains 18 residues. Germline CDR1 is ENHRY and CDR2 is SYGVKD. The germline V and J ends were trimmed by 0 bases and 5 bases, with 23 bases remaining between them. In DNA, the CDR3 is TGTGCCATCAGTGAGTCCAGAAGCCGGGCCCTTGAGCGGGACGAGCAGTACTTC. Its translation: CAISESRSRALERDEQYF.